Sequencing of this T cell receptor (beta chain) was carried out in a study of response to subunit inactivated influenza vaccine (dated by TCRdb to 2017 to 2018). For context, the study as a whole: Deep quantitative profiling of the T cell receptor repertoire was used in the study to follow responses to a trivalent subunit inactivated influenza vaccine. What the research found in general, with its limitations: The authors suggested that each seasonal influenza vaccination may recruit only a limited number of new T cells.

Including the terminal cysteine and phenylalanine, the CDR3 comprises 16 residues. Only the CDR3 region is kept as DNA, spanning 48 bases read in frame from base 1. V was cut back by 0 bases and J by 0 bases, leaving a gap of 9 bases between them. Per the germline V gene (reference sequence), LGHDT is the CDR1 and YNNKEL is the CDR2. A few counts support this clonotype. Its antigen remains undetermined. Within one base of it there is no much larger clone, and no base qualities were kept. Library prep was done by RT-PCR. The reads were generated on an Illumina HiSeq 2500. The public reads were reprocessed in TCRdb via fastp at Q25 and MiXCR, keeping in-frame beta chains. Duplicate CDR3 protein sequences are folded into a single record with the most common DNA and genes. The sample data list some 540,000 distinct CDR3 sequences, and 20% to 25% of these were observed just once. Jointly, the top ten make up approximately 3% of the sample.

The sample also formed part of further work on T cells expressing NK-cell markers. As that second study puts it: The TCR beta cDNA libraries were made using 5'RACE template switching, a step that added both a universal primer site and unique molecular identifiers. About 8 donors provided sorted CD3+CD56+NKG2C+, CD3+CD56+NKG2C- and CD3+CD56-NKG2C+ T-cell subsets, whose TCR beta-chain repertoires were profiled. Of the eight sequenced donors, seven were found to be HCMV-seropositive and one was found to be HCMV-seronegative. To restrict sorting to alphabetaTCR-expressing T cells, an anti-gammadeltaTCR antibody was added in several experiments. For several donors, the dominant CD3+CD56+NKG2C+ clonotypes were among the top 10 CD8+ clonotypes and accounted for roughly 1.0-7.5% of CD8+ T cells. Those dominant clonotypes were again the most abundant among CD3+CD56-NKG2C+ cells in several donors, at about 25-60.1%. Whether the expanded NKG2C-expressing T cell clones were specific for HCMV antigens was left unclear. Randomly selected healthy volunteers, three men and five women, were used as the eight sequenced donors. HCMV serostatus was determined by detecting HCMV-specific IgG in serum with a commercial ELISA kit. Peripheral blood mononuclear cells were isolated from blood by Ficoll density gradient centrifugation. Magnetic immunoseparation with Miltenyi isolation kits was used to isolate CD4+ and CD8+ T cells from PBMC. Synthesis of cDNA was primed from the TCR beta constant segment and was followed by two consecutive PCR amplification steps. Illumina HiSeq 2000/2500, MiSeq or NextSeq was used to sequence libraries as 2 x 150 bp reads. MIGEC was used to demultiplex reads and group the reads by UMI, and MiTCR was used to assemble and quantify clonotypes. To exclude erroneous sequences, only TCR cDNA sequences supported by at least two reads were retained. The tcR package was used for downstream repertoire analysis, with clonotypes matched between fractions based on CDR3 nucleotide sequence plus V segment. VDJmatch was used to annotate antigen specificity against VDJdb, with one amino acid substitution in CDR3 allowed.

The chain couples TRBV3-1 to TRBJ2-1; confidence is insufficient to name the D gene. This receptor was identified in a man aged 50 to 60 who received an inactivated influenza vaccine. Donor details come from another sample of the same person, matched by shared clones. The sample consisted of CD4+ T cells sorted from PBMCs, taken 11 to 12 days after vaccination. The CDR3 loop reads CASSQDGHISYNEQFF. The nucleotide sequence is TGTGCCAGCAGCCAAGATGGCCACATCTCCTACAATGAGCAGTTCTTC.